The rows below give T cell receptor beta chains drawn from one sample of a study of blood T cell repertoires in COVID-19. Repertoires were generated with immunoSEQ multiplex PCR, while TCRdb's copy carries only in-frame clones and drops some. The sample lists 150,000 to 200,000 clones, about 85% occurring once. Sequencing was done on a sample of peripheral blood. The origin of the receptors is a man aged 55-75 years with acute or convalescent COVID-19. Both conserved end residues are part of each CDR3. A D gene is named only where the DNA matches it firmly. Some rows have no size entry. The others give once, few or many, or a class for an expanded clone.

J gene,D gene,V gene,clone size,CDR3 DNA,CDR3 protein
TRBJ1-2,NA,TRBV30,NA,TGTGCCTGGATAACAGGGTACGGCTATGGCTACACCTTC,CAWITGYGYGYTF
TRBJ1-6,NA,TRBV10-3,NA,TGTGCCATCAGTGAGTCGGGGGGTTCGGATTCACCCCTCCACTTT,CAISESGGSDSPLHF
TRBJ2-5,TRBD2,TRBV4-2,NA,TGTGCCAGCAGCCTGGCGGGGGGCGAGGAGACCCAGTACTTC,CASSLAGGEETQYF
TRBJ1-2,NA,TRBV6-5,NA,TGTGCCAGCAGCAGCAGGGACTATGGCTACACCTTC,CASSSRDYGYTF
TRBJ2-3,TRBD1,TRBV5-1,NA,TGCGCCAGCAGCTTGGGCGACAGGGGATTCACAGATACGCAGTATTTT,CASSLGDRGFTDTQYF
TRBJ1-2,TRBD1,TRBV30,NA,TGTGCCCGAAACAGGGGTCGAGGCTACACCTTC,CARNRGRGYTF
TRBJ1-2,TRBD1,TRBV2,few,TGTGCCAGCAGTGTGACAGGGGGCAGCGATGGCTACACCTTC,CASSVTGGSDGYTF
TRBJ1-2,NA,TRBV20-1,NA,TGCAGTGCGACCAGGGCAGGAGGCTACACCTTC,CSATRAGGYTF
TRBJ2-3,TRBD1,TRBV11-3,NA,TGTGCCAGCACCCCGAGGGACAGACGCACAGATACGCAGTATTTT,CASTPRDRRTDTQYF
TRBJ1-1,NA,TRBV29-1,NA,TGCAGCGTTGACTATACAGGGAACACTGAAGCTTTCTTT,CSVDYTGNTEAFF
TRBJ1-5,TRBD1,TRBV6-1,NA,TGTGCCAGCAGTGAAGTCCCTCAGGGGGGATATCAGCCCCAGCATTTT,CASSEVPQGGYQPQHF
TRBJ1-2,TRBD1,TRBV5-8,NA,TGTGCCAGCAGCTCGCTGGCAGGGGGAGGCTATGGCTACACCTTC,CASSSLAGGGYGYTF
TRBJ2-7,TRBD2,TRBV5-1,NA,TGCGCCAGCAGCTTACAGCGGGAGGTACTCTACGAGCAGTACTTC,CASSLQREVLYEQYF
TRBJ1-5,NA,TRBV19,NA,TGTGCCAGTAGTGAAAAAGGGGTGGGTCAGCCCCAGCATTTT,CASSEKGVGQPQHF